This T cell receptor (beta chain) was observed in a study of graft-versus-host responses after intestinal transplantation. Study as a whole: Transplantation in recipients was multivisceral, liver-intestinal, or isolated intestinal.

General study results and limits: Graft-donor T cell macrochimerism in patients accompanied high graft-versus-host to host-versus-graft clonal ratios in allografts.

Co-plated with roughly 200,000 CFSE-labeled responder cells were roughly 200,000 irradiated, violet-dye-labeled stimulator cells. Sorting after the reaction isolated proliferating CFSE-low CD3+CD4+ and CD3+CD8+ responders. V gave up 6 bases and J gave up 0 bases; unmatched junction bases: 5. The length of the CDR3 is 15 residues. Germline CDR1 reads MNHNY; CDR2 reads SVGAGI (reference sequence). Sequencing was performed with immunoSEQ multiplex PCR; in TCRdb, only in-frame clones are kept and a portion is missing. This table holds roughly 21,000 clones, approximately 33% found once. The specimen comprised alloreactive CD8+ T cells from a mixed lymphocyte reaction culture, sampled before intestinal transplant. Subset here: CFSE-low proliferating T cells sorted from approximately 6-day pre-transplant mixed lymphocyte reaction (GvH or HvG direction). The TCR originated in a human patient who received an intestinal transplant. This chain connects TRBV6-6 to TRBJ2-7; 10 nucleotides align to TRBD2. CDR3 DNA sequence: TGTGCCAGCAGCTCACTAGCGGGGAGCTCCTACGAGCAGTACTTC. It codes for CASSSLAGSSYEQYF.